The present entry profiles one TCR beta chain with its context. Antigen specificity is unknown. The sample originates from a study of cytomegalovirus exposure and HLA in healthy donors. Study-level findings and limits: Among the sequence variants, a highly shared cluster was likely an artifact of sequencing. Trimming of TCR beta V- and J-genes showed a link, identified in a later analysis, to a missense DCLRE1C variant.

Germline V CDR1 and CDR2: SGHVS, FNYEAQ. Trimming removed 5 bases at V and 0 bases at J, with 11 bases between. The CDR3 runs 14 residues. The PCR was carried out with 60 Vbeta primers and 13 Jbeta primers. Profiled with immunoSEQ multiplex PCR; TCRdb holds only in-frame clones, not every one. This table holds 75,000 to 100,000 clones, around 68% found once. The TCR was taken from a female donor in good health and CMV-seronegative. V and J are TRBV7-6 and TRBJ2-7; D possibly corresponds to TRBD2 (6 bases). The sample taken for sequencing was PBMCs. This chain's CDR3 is CASSPMDYSYEQYF. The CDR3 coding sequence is TGTGCCAGCAGCCCAATGGACTACTCCTACGAGCAGTACTTC.